The 12 T cell receptor beta chains reported below all come from one sample, sequenced in a study of PD-L1 blockade in urothelial cancer (dated by TCRdb to about 2017). Library preparation employed the immunoSEQ multiplex PCR assay. TCRdb holds this immuneACCESS table with in-frame rearrangements only. Some clones are missing; in checked studies, unresolved V genes explain under half, and the rest has no known cause. The sample contains some 20,000 clones, around 90% of them found a single time. Of the sample, around 3.5% falls within the top ten clones. The starting material was PBMCs, obtained around atezolizumab (anti-PD-L1) treatment. These receptors all come from a man over 45 with urothelial cancer.

This clone was detected only a few times. This chain links TRBV5-6 with TRBJ1-2; 8 nucleotides align to TRBD1. The J segment lost 4 bases and the V segment lost 2 bases, leaving 7 bases of the junction unmatched. The CDR3 covers 15 residues. Germline CDR1 is SGHDT and CDR2 is YYEEEE. The CDR3 sequence is CASSFGTGRGYGYTF. CDR3 nucleotide sequence: TGTGCCAGCAGCTTTGGGACAGGAAGGGGCTATGGCTACACCTTC.

The table lists this clone with a count of one. This chain joins TRBV7-6 and TRBJ2-2, with D unclear. Germline V lookup: CDR1 SGHVS, CDR2 FNYEAQ. The V gene lost 6 bases and the J gene lost 2 bases, with 7 bases spanning the gap. The CDR3 runs to 13 residues. The CDR3 is CASRKSNTGELFF. The CDR3 DNA sequence: TGTGCCAGCAGGAAAAGCAACACCGGGGAGCTGTTTTTT.

The genes are TRBV6-6 and TRBJ1-1; 11 positions agree with TRBD1. This CDR3 contains 15 residues. Germline lookup yields CDR1 MNHNY and CDR2 SVGAGI (reference sequence). Trimming removed 2 bases from V and 4 bases from J; junction bases left unmatched: 3. CDR3 loop: CASSYGGTGGTEAFF. The CDR3 DNA reads TGTGCCAGCAGTTACGGAGGGACAGGGGGCACTGAAGCTTTCTTT.

The chain links TRBV7-9 to TRBJ2-7, with 12 bases matching TRBD2. Germline-derived CDR1 and CDR2 are SEHNR and FQNEAQ (reference sequence). The CDR3 loop spans 18 amino acids. Trimming cost V 4 bases and J 5 bases; bases outside gene matches: 15. The CDR3 reads CASSSRTSGVFWSHEQYF. The CDR3 DNA sequence: TGTGCCAGCAGCTCTAGGACTAGCGGGGTCTTTTGGTCCCACGAGCAGTACTTC. Filled out from reference TRBV7-9 and TRBJ2-7, the complete variable domain reads DTGVSQNPRHKITKRGQNVTFRCDPISEHNRLYWYRQTLGQGPEFLTYFQNEAQLEKSRLLSDRFSAERPKGSFSTLEIQRTEQGDSAMYLCASSSRTSGVFWSHEQYFGPGTRLTVT.

The gene calls are TRBV19 and TRBJ2-2; D is possibly TRBD1 (6 bases). The CDR3 sequence is 15 residues long. V was trimmed by 5 bases and J by 0 bases, leaving 10 bases between them. From germline, CDR1 is LNHDA and CDR2 SQIVND (reference sequence). The CDR3 region is CASSSWTANTGELFF. Written as DNA, the CDR3 is TGTGCCAGTAGTTCGTGGACAGCGAACACCGGGGAGCTGTTTTTT.

The J gene is TRBJ2-5, the V gene TRBV7-2; 7 nucleotides agree with TRBD1. Germline V CDR1 and CDR2: SGHTA, FQGNSA. The CDR3 runs to 15 residues. The V gene end was trimmed by 5 bases and the J gene end by 10 bases; junction bases not matched to a gene: 16. In nucleotides, the CDR3 is TGTGCCAGCAGCGCCGACAGGGACCTGAGGGGTAGCCAGTACTTC. Encoded protein: CASSADRDLRGSQYF.

This clone has a single count. V and J are TRBV6-1 and TRBJ2-2; 8 nucleotides match TRBD1. The germline V gene has CDR1 MNHNS and CDR2 SASEGT. V was clipped by 2 bases and J by 5 bases; unmatched bases: 7. The CDR3 covers 16 residues. CDR3 nucleotide sequence: TGTGCCAGCAGTGAAAGGACAGGGCCGTGGACCGGGGAGCTGTTTTTT. Translating gives CASSERTGPWTGELFF.

The J gene is TRBJ1-6, the V gene TRBV5-1, with unresolved D. Trimming took 3 bases from V and 7 from J, leaving 14 bases between them. The CDR3 sequence is 15 residues long. Germline V gene data show CDR1 as SGHRS and CDR2 as YFSETQ. The CDR3 protein is CASSYGTAGNSPLHF. The CDR3 DNA reads as TGCGCCAGCAGCTATGGAACAGCGGGCAATTCACCCCTCCACTTT.

This clone appeared a few times. J is TRBJ2-5 and V is TRBV7-3; 9 bases line up with TRBD2. This CDR3 is built from 14 residues. V was clipped by 5 bases and J by 5 bases; unmatched bases: 6. Germline-derived CDR1 and CDR2 are SGHTA and FQGTGA. The CDR3: CASSIIAGAETQYF. The CDR3 coding sequence is TGTGCCAGCAGCATTATAGCGGGGGCTGAGACCCAGTACTTC.

V and J are TRBV6-6 and TRBJ2-4; a possible D gene is TRBD2 (6 bases). The germline V gene has CDR1 MNHNY and CDR2 SVGAGI (reference sequence). The CDR3 covers 15 residues. The germline V and J ends were trimmed by 5 bases and 4 bases, with 15 bases remaining between them. CDR3: CASSVPGTGKNIQYF. The CDR3 DNA is TGTGCCAGCAGTGTACCCGGGACTGGTAAAAACATTCAGTACTTC.

This chain links TRBV10-2 with TRBJ2-1; D unclear. V lost 6 bases and J 9 bases, leaving 6 bases between the germline ends. There are 10 residues in the CDR3. CDR1 is WSHSY and CDR2 is SAAADI in the germline V gene. CDR3 residues: CASSSSEQFF. Here the CDR3 DNA reads TGCGCCAGCAGCTCTAGTGAGCAGTTCTTC.

The chain carries TRBV6-5 and TRBJ2-3; D ambiguous. The germline V gene encodes CDR1 MNHEY and CDR2 SVGAGI. There are 14 residues in the CDR3. Trimming cost V 10 bases and J 2 bases, with 16 bases left between them. The CDR3: CATQSRLSTDTQYF. As DNA, the CDR3 is TGTGCCACACAATCTAGGTTATCCACAGATACGCAGTATTTT.